This T cell receptor (beta chain) stems from a study of T cells after yellow fever vaccination. Deletions cut 2 bases from V and 11 bases from J, with 10 bases between. The CDR3 extends over 12 amino acids. CDR1 SEHNR and CDR2 FQNEAQ come from the germline V gene (reference sequence). TCRdb itself ran the 5' RACE reads through MiXCR, one entry per CDR3 protein. Found here are approximately 580,000 distinct CDR3 sequences, about a sixth of them singletons; the top ten hold around a sixth. A few counts support this clonotype. The rearrangement links TRBV7-9 to TRBJ1-5; D gene unclear. This TCR derives from a man younger than 30 who received the YFV17D yellow fever vaccine. This sample comprised PBMCs, obtained 5 days after the first yellow fever vaccination. The DNA of the CDR3 is TGTGCCAGCAGCTTATGGGGTTCGGCCCAGCATTTT. Its translation: CASSLWGSAQHF. Full variable domain (missing parts from reference TRBV7-9 and TRBJ1-5): DTGVSQNPRHKITKRGQNVTFRCDPISEHNRLYWYRQTLGQGPEFLTYFQNEAQLEKSRLLSDRFSAERPKGSFSTLEIQRTEQGDSAMYLCASSLWGSAQHFGDGTRLSIL.